This T cell receptor beta chain was found in a study of long-term antiretroviral therapy in people with HIV. The libraries were made with immunoSEQ v3.0 at survey level. TCRdb keeps only in-frame clones here, not all; method: immunoSEQ multiplex PCR. Among over 25,000 clones listed, approximately 90% were seen once. Sequences were derived from unsorted PBMCs, sampled 3.2 years before starting antiretroviral therapy. This clonotype was sampled from a man between 50 and 59 years old with HIV.

Here the CDR3 reads CASSFVAGRDEQFF. The CDR3 DNA sequence: TGTGCCAGCAGCTTTGTAGCGGGGAGGGATGAGCAGTTCTTC. This chain joins TRBV7-3 and TRBJ2-1; 8 nucleotides line up with TRBD2. The germline V gene has CDR1 SGHTA and CDR2 FQGTGA. J was trimmed by 8 bases and V by 3 bases; bases with no gene match: 6. The CDR3 is 14 amino acids.